The clone carrying this TCR beta chain was counted between two and nine times. These data are taken from a study of blood T cell repertoires in COVID-19. About the research overall: Samples taken during acute and convalescent COVID-19 were collected in the United States, Italy and Spain. T cells, B-cell-depleted T cells, or PBMCs provided the cDNA or gDNA that served as material.

Original handling: Amplification of reference gene primers provided the estimated nucleated cell counts. Only in-frame clones appear in the TCRdb table, and some are missing; sequencing was by immunoSEQ multiplex PCR. D and trimming were read from the DNA, whereas the V and J calls and clone size are those reported in that table. In the table there are a few hundred thousand clones, 70% to 90% of which are singletons. The V segment lost 5 bases and the J segment 4 bases; nucleotides outside the gene matches: 6. There are 14 residues in the CDR3. Germline loops: CDR1 LNHDA, CDR2 SQIVND (reference sequence).

The specimen was peripheral blood. This TCR came from a woman older than 75 with acute or convalescent COVID-19. J is TRBJ1-2 and V is TRBV19, with 8 nucleotides matching TRBD1. This CDR3 is CASSAPGTGYGYTF. The CDR3 DNA is TGTGCCAGTAGTGCGCCCGGGACAGGCTATGGCTACACCTTC. Full variable domain (missing parts from reference TRBV19 and TRBJ1-2): DGGITQSPKYLFRKEGQNVTLSCEQNLNHDAMYWYRQDPGQGLRLIYYSQIVNDFQKGDIAEGYSVSREKKESFPLTVTSAQKNPTAFYLCASSAPGTGYGYTFGSGTRLTVV.